The entry that follows covers one T cell receptor beta chain sequence. Its specificity is unknown. The entry originates in a study of cytomegalovirus exposure and HLA in healthy donors. General observations from the study: Specificity of a few CMV-associated chains for CMV antigens was verified in vitro. Most TCR sequences were uncommon, yet certain public TCRs appeared in many donors.

There are 14 residues in the CDR3. Trimming cost V 4 bases and J 7 bases; bases outside gene matches: 2. The germline CDR1 and CDR2 sequences are SGHRS and YFSETQ. Amplification used 60 Vbeta primers and 13 Jbeta primers. Libraries were prepared by immunoSEQ multiplex PCR; TCRdb keeps only in-frame clonotypes and omits some of them. This sample has 210,000 or so clones; less than 85% occur once, and the top ten carry about 0.22%. The source of this sequence is a girl aged 2 to 10 in good health and CMV-seronegative. Material for sequencing was PBMCs. The V and J genes are TRBV5-1 and TRBJ2-2; 12 positions agree with TRBD2. The CDR3 loop is CASSASGRDGELFF. The CDR3 DNA reads TGCGCCAGCAGCGCTAGCGGGAGGGACGGGGAGCTGTTTTTT.